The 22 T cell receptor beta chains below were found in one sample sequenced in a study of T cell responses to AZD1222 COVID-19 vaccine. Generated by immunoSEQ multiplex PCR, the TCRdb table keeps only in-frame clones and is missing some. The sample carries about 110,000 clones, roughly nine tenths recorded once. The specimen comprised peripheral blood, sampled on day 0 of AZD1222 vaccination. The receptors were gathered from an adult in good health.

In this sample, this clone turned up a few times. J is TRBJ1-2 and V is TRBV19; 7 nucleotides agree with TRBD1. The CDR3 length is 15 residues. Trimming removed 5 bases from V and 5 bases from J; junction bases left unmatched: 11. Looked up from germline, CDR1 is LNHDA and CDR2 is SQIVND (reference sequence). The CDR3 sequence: CASSLPSEGAYGYTF. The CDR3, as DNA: TGTGCCAGTAGTCTCCCCAGTGAGGGGGCGTATGGCTACACCTTC. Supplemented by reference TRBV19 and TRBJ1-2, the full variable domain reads DGGITQSPKYLFRKEGQNVTLSCEQNLNHDAMYWYRQDPGQGLRLIYYSQIVNDFQKGDIAEGYSVSREKKESFPLTVTSAQKNPTAFYLCASSLPSEGAYGYTFGSGTRLTVV.

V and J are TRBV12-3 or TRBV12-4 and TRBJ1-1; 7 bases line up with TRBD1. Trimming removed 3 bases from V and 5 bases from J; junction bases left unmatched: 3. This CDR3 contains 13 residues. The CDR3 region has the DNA TGTGCCAGCAGTTTGACAGGGAGGACTGAAGCTTTCTTT. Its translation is CASSLTGRTEAFF.

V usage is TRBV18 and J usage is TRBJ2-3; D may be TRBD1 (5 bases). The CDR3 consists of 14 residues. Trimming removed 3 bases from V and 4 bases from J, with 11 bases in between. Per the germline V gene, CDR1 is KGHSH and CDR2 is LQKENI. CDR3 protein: CASSPGQRSDTQYF. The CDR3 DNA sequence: TGTGCCAGCTCACCGGGGCAGAGGTCAGATACGCAGTATTTT.

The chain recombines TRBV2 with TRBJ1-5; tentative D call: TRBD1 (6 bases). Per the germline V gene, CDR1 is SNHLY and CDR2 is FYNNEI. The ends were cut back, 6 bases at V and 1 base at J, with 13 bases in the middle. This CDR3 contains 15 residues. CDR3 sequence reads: CASSRITGSNQPQHF. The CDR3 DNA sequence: TGTGCCAGCAGCCGAATCACAGGGAGCAATCAGCCCCAGCATTTT.

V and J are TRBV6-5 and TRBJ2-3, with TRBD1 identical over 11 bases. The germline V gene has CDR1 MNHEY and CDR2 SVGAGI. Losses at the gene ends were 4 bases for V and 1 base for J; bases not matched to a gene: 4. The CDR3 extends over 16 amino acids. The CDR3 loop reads CASSSDRGRGTDTQYF. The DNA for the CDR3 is TGTGCCAGCAGTTCGGACAGGGGGCGAGGCACAGATACGCAGTATTTT.

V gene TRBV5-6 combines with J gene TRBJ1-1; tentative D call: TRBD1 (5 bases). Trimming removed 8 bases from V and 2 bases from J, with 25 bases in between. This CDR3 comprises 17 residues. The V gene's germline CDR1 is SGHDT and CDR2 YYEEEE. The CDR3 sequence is CASGNEGIGVGNTEAFF. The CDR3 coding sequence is TGTGCCAGTGGTAATGAGGGGATCGGTGTGGGAAACACTGAAGCTTTCTTT.

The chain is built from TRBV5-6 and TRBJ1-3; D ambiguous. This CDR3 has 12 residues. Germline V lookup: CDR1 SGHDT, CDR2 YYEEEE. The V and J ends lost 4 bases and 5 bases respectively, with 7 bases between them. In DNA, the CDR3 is TGTGCCAGCAGCCCCGGCCGAAACACCATATATTTT. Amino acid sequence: CASSPGRNTIYF.

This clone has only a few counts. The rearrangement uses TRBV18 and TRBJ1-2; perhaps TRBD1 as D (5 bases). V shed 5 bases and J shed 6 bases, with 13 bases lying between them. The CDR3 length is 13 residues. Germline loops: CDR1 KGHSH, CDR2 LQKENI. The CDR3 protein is CASSSGQLDGYTF. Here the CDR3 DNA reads TGTGCCAGCTCATCCGGACAACTGGATGGCTACACCTTC.

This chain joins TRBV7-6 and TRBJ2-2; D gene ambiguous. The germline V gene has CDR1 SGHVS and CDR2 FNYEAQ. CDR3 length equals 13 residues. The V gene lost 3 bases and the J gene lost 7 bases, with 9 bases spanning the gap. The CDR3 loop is CASSFNPHGELFF. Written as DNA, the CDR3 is TGTGCCAGCAGCTTCAACCCCCACGGGGAGCTGTTTTTT.

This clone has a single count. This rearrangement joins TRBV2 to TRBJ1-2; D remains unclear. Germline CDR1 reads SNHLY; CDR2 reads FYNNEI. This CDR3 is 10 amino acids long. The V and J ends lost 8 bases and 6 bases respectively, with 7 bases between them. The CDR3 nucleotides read TGTGCCAGCGGCACCGATGGCTACACCTTC. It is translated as CASGTDGYTF.

CDR3 in amino acids: CASSSDRSHRGELFF. CDR3 coding DNA: TGTGCCAGCAGCTCGGACAGGTCACACCGCGGGGAGCTGTTTTTT. The chain links TRBV11-2 to TRBJ2-2, with 7 bases lining up with TRBD1. The CDR3 runs 15 residues. J was trimmed by 7 bases and V by 4 bases; bases with no gene match: 9. From germline, CDR1 is SGHAT and CDR2 FQNNGV.

The CDR3 nucleotides are TGTGCCAGCAGTGACCTAGCGGGAAACACAGATACGCAGTATTTT. Amino acid sequence: CASSDLAGNTDTQYF. The V call is TRBV2, the J call TRBJ2-3, with TRBD2 identical over 9 bases. The ends lost 3 bases at V and 2 bases at J; junction bases unmatched: 3. There are 15 residues in the CDR3. CDR1 is SNHLY, CDR2 FYNNEI, per germline. The entire variable domain, with the rest obtained from reference TRBV2 and TRBJ2-3, is as follows: EPEVTQTPSHQVTQMGQEVILRCVPISNHLYFYWYRQILGQKVEFLVSFYNNEISEKSEIFDDQFSVERPDGSNFTLKIRSTKLEDSAMYFCASSDLAGNTDTQYFGPGTRLTVL.

CDR3 loop: CASAERGESGANVLTF. The CDR3 nucleotides read TGTGCCAGTGCAGAGCGGGGGGAGTCTGGGGCCAACGTCCTGACTTTC. The V and J genes are TRBV6-4 and TRBJ2-6; TRBD2 matches at 9 bases. V gave up 9 bases and J gave up 1 base; unmatched junction bases: 7. Germline assignment: CDR1 MRHNA and CDR2 SNTAGT. The CDR3 sequence is 16 residues long.

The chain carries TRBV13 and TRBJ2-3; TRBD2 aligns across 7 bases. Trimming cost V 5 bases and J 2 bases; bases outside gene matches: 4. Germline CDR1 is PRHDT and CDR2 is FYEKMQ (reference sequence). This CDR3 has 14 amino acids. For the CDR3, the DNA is TGTGCCAGCAGCCCCCGGGACTACACAGATACGCAGTATTTT. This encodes CASSPRDYTDTQYF.

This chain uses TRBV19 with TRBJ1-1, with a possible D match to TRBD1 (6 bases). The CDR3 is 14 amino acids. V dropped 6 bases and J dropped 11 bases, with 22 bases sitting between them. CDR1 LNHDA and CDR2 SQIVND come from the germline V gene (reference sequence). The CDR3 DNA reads TGTGCCAGTAGCAACCGGGGGGCGACGTGGGAGGCTTTCTTT. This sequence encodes CASSNRGATWEAFF.

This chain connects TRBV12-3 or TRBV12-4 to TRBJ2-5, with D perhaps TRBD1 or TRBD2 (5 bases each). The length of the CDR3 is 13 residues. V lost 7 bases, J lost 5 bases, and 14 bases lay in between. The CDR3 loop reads CASTLGVLETQYF. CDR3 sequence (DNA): TGTGCCAGCACCCTGGGGGTTTTGGAGACCCAGTACTTC.

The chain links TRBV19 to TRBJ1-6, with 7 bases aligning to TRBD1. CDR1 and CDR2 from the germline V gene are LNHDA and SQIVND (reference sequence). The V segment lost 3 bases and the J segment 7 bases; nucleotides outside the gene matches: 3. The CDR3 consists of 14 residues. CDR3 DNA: TGTGCCAGTAGTATCTCAGGGGGGAATTCACCCCTCCACTTT. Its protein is CASSISGGNSPLHF. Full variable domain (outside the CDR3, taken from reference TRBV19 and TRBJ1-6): DGGITQSPKYLFRKEGQNVTLSCEQNLNHDAMYWYRQDPGQGLRLIYYSQIVNDFQKGDIAEGYSVSREKKESFPLTVTSAQKNPTAFYLCASSISGGNSPLHFGNGTRLTVT.

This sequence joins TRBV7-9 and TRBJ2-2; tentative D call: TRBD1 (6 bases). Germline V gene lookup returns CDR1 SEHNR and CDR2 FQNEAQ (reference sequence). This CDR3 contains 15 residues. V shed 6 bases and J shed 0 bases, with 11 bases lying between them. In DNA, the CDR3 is TGTGCCAGCAGTCTAGGGACAACGAACACCGGGGAGCTGTTTTTT. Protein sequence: CASSLGTTNTGELFF. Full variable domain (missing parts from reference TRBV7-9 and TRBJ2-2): DTGVSQNPRHKITKRGQNVTFRCDPISEHNRLYWYRQTLGQGPEFLTYFQNEAQLEKSRLLSDRFSAERPKGSFSTLEIQRTEQGDSAMYLCASSLGTTNTGELFFGEGSRLTVL.

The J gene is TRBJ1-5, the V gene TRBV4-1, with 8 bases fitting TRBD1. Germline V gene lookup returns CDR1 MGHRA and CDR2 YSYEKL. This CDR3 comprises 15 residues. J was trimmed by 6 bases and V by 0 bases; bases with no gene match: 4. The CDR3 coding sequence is TGCGCCAGCAGCCAAGAGGGGACAGGAGTTCAGCCCCAGCATTTT. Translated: CASSQEGTGVQPQHF.

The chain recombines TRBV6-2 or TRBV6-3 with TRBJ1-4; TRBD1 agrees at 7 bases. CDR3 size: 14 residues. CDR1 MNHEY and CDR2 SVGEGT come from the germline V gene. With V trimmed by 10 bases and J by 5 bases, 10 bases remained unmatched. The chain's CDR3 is CATRPTGRNEKLFF. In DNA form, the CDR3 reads TGTGCCACCCGCCCGACAGGGAGAAATGAAAAACTGTTTTTT.

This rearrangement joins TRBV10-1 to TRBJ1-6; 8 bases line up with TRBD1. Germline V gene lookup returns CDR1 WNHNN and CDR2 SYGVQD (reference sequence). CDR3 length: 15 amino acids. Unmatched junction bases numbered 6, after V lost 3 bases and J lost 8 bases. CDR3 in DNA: TGCGCCAGCAGTGAACAGGGGGTAGGAGATTCACCCCTCCACTTT. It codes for CASSEQGVGDSPLHF.

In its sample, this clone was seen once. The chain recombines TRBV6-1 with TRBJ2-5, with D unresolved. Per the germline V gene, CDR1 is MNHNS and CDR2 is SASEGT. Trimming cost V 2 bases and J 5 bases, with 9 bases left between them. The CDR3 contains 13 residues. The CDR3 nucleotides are TGTGCCAGCAGTGAATTGAGGTGGGAGACCCAGTACTTC. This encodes CASSELRWETQYF.